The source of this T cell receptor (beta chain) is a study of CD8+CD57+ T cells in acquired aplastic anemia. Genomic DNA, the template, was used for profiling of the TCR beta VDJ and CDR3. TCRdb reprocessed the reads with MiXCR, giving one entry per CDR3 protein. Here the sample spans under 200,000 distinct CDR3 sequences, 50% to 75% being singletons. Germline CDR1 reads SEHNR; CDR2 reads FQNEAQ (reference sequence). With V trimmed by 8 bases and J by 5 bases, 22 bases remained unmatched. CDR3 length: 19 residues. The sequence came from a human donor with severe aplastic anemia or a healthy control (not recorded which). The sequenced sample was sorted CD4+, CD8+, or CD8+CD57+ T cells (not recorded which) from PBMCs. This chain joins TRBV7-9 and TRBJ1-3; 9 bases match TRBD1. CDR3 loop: CASEQGAGTEYKARNTIYF. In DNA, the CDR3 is TGTGCCAGCGAACAGGGGGCAGGGACGGAGTATAAGGCCCGAAACACCATATATTTT.